This T cell receptor beta chain appears in the sequencing data of a study of CD8+CD57+ T cells in acquired aplastic anemia. For the study at large: When averaged, DNA from sorted CD4+ and CD8+ cells came to around 3.1 ug. Study-wide results and caveats: Around 29 CD8+ CDR3 sequences were shared between patients and controls.

Selection for sequencing was limited to patients who had shown CD8+CD57+ cell expansion by flow cytometry. All patients were therapy-naive when blood was sampled. Genomic DNA acted as the template from which TCR beta VDJ combination and CDR3 sequence profiling were carried out. TCRdb reprocessed the reads with MiXCR, giving one entry per CDR3 protein. The sample has roughly 150,000 distinct CDR3 sequences; around half are singletons. In regard to this clonotype: Its antigen remains unidentified.

The CDR3 has 18 residues. V lost 5 bases, J lost 12 bases, and 20 bases stayed unmatched. Germline lookup yields CDR1 LNHDA and CDR2 SQIVND (reference sequence). The chain has TRBV19 and TRBJ2-1; 12 bases match TRBD2. The sequenced sample was sorted CD4+, CD8+, or CD8+CD57+ T cells (not recorded which) from PBMCs. This sequence was found in a human donor with aplastic anemia. The CDR3 DNA reads as TGTGCCAGTAGTTTCCCTTCTGTGACTAGCGGGAGTCGGGTTGGGCAGTTCTTC. Translated: CASSFPSVTSGSRVGQFF.